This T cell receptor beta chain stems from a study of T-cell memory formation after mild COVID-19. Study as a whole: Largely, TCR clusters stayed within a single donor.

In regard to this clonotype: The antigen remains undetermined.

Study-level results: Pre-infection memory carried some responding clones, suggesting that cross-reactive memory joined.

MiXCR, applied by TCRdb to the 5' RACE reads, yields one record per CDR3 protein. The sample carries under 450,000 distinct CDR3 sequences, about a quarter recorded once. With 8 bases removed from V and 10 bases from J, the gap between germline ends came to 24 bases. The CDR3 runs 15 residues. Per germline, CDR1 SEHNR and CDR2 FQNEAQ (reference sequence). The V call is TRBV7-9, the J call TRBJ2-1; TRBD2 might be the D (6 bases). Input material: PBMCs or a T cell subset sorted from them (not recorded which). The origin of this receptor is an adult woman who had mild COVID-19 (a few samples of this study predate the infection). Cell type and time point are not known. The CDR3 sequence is CASPTRRGGSGEQFF. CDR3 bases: TGTGCCAGCCCGACCCGGCGGGGTGGGAGTGGGGAGCAGTTCTTC.